A single TCR beta chain is shown here with its context. Its antigen is still unknown. An end of the junction does not agree with germline; a read error may underlie this. The entry originates in a study of tumor-infiltrating lymphocytes in primary liver carcinoma. At the level of the study: Sample yields of productive TCRbeta reads, ranging from roughly 3.65 to 7.5 million, were similar across tissue types. Overall study findings and caveats: It was in tumors, not blood, that the top-250-clone fraction was significantly higher (p = 0.039). Detection in all five tumor regions applied to only about 7.5-24% of top clones.

The CDR3 is 15 amino acids. The V gene's germline CDR1 is SGHRS and CDR2 YFSETQ. A constant-region primer served to make TCR beta cDNA from roughly 500 ng total RNA. ARM-PCR was slightly modified, and three nested multiplex PCR rounds with it gave rise to the TCR beta libraries. The study ran its first two PCR rounds for around 10 cycles each, using TRBV1-TRBV30 forward primers and a C-beta reverse primer. MiXCR, applied by TCRdb to the multiplex PCR reads, yields one record per CDR3 protein. The table has some 43,000 distinct CDR3 sequences, 55% to 75% seen once. RNA and DNA were co-extracted from approximately 20-30 mg of unsorted bulk tissue. Donors underwent surgery for histopathologically diagnosed primary liver carcinoma.

The chain couples TRBV5-1 to TRBJ2-3, with 8 bases fitting TRBD1. This TCR came from a man aged 35 to 55 with primary liver carcinoma and hepatitis B virus infection. Source material: liver tumor tissue from sampling region 5. Subset noted: tumor region T5, tumor centre. CDR3 nucleotides: TGCGCCAGCAGCTTGCTCGCAGGGGGCGCAGATATGCAGTATTTT. Protein: CASSLLAGGADMQYF.